This T cell receptor beta chain emerged from a study of T cell responses to AZD1222 COVID-19 vaccine. Sequencing was performed with immunoSEQ multiplex PCR; in TCRdb, only in-frame clones are kept and a portion is missing. The data contain about 160,000 clones, 90% of them singletons. The sample was peripheral blood, taken on day 0 of AZD1222 vaccination. The receptor was isolated from an adult in good health.

The CDR3 here is CASSVETGLNTEAFF. The CDR3 DNA reads TGTGCCAGCAGTGTCGAGACAGGGTTGAACACTGAAGCTTTCTTT. V gene TRBV27 combines with J gene TRBJ1-1; the match to TRBD1 covers 7 bases. Germline-derived CDR1 and CDR2 are MNHEY and SMNVEV (reference sequence). With 5 bases clipped from V and 0 bases from J, the junction kept 6 bases outside the gene matches. This CDR3 has 15 amino acids.